The source of this T cell receptor beta chain is a study of blood T cell repertoires in COVID-19. Across the whole study: PBMCs, B-cell-depleted T cells, or T cells provided the cDNA or gDNA that made up the material.

From germline, CDR1 is SGHNT and CDR2 YYREEE (reference sequence). Trimming removed 3 bases from V and 0 bases from J, with 2 bases in between. This CDR3 spans 12 amino acids. Authors' methods: How many nucleated cells were present was estimated from reference gene primer amplification. Profiling relied on immunoSEQ multiplex PCR, and the TCRdb table lists in-frame clones only, not all of them. V and J calls and clone size follow that table, whereas D and trimming were derived from the DNA. The table includes about 200,000 clones, around three quarters detected once. The sequenced sample consisted of peripheral blood. The chain employs TRBV5-4 and TRBJ2-3; no clear D. This sequence originates from a woman aged 70-85 years with acute or convalescent COVID-19. The CDR3: CASSSSTDTQYF. The CDR3 DNA reads TGTGCCAGCAGCTCAAGCACAGATACGCAGTATTTT. The complete variable domain, with remaining parts taken from reference TRBV5-4 and TRBJ2-3, reads ETGVTQSPTHLIKTRGQQVTLRCSSQSGHNTVSWYQQALGQGPQFIFQYYREEENGRGNFPPRFSGLQFPNYSSELNVNALELDDSALYLCASSSSTDTQYFGPGTRLTVL.